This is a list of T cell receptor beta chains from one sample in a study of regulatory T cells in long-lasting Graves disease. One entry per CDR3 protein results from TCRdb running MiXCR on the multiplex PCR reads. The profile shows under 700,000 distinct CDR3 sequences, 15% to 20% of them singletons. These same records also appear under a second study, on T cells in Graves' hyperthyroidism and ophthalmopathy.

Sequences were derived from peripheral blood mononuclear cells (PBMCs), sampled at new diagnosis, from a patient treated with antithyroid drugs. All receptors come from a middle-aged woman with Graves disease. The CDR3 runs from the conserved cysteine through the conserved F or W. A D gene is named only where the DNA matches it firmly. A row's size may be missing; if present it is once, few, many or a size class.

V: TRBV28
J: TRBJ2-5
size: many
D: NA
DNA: TGTGCCAGCAGTTTTTCGACAGTTGAGACCCAGTACTTC
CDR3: CASSFSTVETQYF

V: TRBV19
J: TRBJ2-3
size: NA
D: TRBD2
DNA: TGTGCCAGTAGTATCCTAAGCGGGGCGATCACAGATACGCAGTATTTT
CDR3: CASSILSGAITDTQYF

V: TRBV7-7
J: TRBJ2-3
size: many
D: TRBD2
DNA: TGTGCTAGCAGCTTGGGAGGGAGCGCAGATACGCAGTATTTT
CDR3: CASSLGGSADTQYF

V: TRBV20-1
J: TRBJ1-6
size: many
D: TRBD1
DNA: TGCAGTGCTAGAGTCGGACAGGGCTTTAGCTCCTATAATTCACCCCTCCACTTT
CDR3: CSARVGQGFSSYNSPLHF

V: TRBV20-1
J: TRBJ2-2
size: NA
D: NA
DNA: TGCAGTGCTCCGGGGCGGCGGGGGAACACCGGGGAGCTGTTTTTT
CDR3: CSAPGRRGNTGELFF

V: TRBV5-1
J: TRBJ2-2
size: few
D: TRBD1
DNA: TGCGCCAGCATCGGGACAGGGGACACCGGGGAGCTGTTTTTT
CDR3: CASIGTGDTGELFF

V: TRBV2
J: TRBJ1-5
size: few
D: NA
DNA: TGCGCCAGCAGCCTTGCCCCGGGGCATCAGCCCCAGCATTTT
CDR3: CASSLAPGHQPQHF

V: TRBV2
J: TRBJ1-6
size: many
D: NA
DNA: TGTGCCAGCAGCCCCGAGGGGGTAAATTCACCCCTCCACTTT
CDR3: CASSPEGVNSPLHF

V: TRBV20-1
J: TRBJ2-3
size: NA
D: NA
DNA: TGCAGTGCCCGCCCAAGGGGGAAAGGCACAGATACGCAGTATTTT
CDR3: CSARPRGKGTDTQYF

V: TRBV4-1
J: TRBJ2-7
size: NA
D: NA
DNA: TGCGCCAGCCGCGACAGGCAGGGCGAGCAGTACTTC
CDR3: CASRDRQGEQYF

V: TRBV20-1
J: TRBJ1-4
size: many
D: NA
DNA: TGCAGTGCTAGAGGGACGGATTTTAATGAAAAACTGTTTTTT
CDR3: CSARGTDFNEKLFF

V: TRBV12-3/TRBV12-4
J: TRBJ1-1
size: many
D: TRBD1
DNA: TGTGCCAGCAGCCGGACAGGGTGGCGGAACACTGAAGCTTTCTTT
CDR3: CASSRTGWRNTEAFF

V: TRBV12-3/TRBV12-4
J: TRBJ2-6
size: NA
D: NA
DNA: TGTGCCACCACCTTGGTCTCTGGGGCCAACGTCCTGACTTTC
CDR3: CATTLVSGANVLTF

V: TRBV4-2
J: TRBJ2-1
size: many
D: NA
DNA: TGTGCCAGCAGCCAAGCCAAGGGGTACTACAATGAGCAGTTCTTC
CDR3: CASSQAKGYYNEQFF

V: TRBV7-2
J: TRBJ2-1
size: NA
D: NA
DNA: TGTGCCAGCAGCTTAGATGAGGGAAGCTACAATGAGCAGTTCTTC
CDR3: CASSLDEGSYNEQFF

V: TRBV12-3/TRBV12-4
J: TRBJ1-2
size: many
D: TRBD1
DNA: TGTGCCAGCACCCAGGGGGCGGCCTATGGCTACACCTTC
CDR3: CASTQGAAYGYTF

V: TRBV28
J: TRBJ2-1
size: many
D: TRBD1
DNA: TGTGCCAGCATGGTAGGGGGCTCCTTACTGTCTTACAATGAGCAGTTCTTC
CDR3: CASMVGGSLLSYNEQFF

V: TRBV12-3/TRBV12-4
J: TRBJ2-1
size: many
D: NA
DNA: TGTGCCAGCAGCACACACAACTCCTACAATGAGCAGTTCTTC
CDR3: CASSTHNSYNEQFF

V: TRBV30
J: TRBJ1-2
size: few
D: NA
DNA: TGTGCCTGGAGTTTCTTTATAGGGGAAGGCTACACCTTC
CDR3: CAWSFFIGEGYTF

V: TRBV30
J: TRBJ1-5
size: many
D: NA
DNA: TGTGCCTGGAGTGTAGGGGATAGCAATCAGCCCCAGCATTTT
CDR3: CAWSVGDSNQPQHF

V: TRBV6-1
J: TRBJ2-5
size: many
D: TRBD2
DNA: TGTGCCAGCCTACCGGACGGTCCTAGCGGGGGAACTCAAGAGACCCAGTACTTC
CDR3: CASLPDGPSGGTQETQYF

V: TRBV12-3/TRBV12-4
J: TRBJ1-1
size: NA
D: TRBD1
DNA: TGTGCCAGCAGCCGACAGGGGAAAGGCGCTGAAGCTTTCTTT
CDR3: CASSRQGKGAEAFF

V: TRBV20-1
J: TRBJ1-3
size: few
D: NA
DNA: TGCAGTGCTAGAGATTTCAGAGGCGGAAACACCATATATTTT
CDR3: CSARDFRGGNTIYF

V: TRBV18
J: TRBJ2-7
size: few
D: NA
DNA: TGTGCCAGCTCACCCGGACGGGACTACGAGCAGTACTTC
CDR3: CASSPGRDYEQYF

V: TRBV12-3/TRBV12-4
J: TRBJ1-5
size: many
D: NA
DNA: TGTGCCAGCGGACCGCAGGGAAGGGACGATCAGCCCCAGCATTTT
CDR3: CASGPQGRDDQPQHF

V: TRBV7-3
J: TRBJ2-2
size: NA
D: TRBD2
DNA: TGTGCCAGCAGCCCGGGACTAGCTGACGGGGAGCTGTTTTTT
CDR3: CASSPGLADGELFF

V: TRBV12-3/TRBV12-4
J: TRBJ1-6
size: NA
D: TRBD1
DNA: TGTGCCAGCAGTCCTGGGACAGACACTAATTCACCCCTCCACTTT
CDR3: CASSPGTDTNSPLHF